The clone carrying this T cell receptor beta chain was seen at least ten times. This specimen comes from a study of T cells in Graves' hyperthyroidism and ophthalmopathy. RNA transcripts yielded amplified TCR beta CDR3 regions. HTBI primers were the set used in a first-round RT-PCR of the TCR CDR3. MiXCR, applied by TCRdb to the multiplex PCR reads, yields one record per CDR3 protein. The repertoire has roughly 530,000 distinct CDR3 sequences, more than 15% of them found once; the top ten carry 17%. This CDR3 comprises 15 residues. Germline V gives CDR1 DFQATT, CDR2 SNEGSKA (reference sequence). J gave up 3 bases and V 3 bases, and 9 bases lay outside the gene matches.

Input material: blood. V gene TRBV20-1 combines with J gene TRBJ2-7, with 9 bases aligning to TRBD1. This TCR came from a young woman with Graves' ophthalmopathy. The CDR3 here is CSASDWAGQGYEQYF. In DNA form, the CDR3 reads TGCAGTGCTAGCGACTGGGCGGGACAGGGCTACGAGCAGTACTTC.